What follows are 3 T cell receptor beta chains derived from one specimen sequenced in a study of blood T cell repertoires in COVID-19. The data were produced by immunoSEQ multiplex PCR, yet TCRdb's version contains in-frame clones alone and is incomplete. The sample has about 35,000 clones; 85% are singletons. The sequenced material came from peripheral blood. Receptor source: a man aged 60 to 69 with active or convalescent COVID-19.

Written as DNA, the CDR3 is TGTGCCAGCAGCATAAGCCGGACAGCCTCCTACGAGCAGTACGTC. Protein: CASSISRTASYEQYV. V usage is TRBV5-4 and J usage is TRBJ2-7; a possible D gene is TRBD1 (6 bases). The CDR3 runs 15 residues. V lost 4 bases, J lost 0 bases, and 14 bases lay in between. Germline V gives CDR1 SGHNT, CDR2 YYREEE (reference sequence).

This clone was counted a few times. The rearrangement links TRBV4-1 to TRBJ2-1, with 12 bases that match TRBD1. In germline, CDR1 is MGHRA, CDR2 YSYEKL. This CDR3 has 19 residues. Trimming took 0 bases from V and 5 from J; bases not matched to a gene: 11. The CDR3 sequence is CASSQDPSGTGGVDNEQFF. CDR3 nucleotide sequence: TGCGCCAGCAGCCAAGACCCTTCCGGGACAGGGGGCGTCGACAATGAGCAGTTCTTC.

This chain links TRBV20-1 with TRBJ2-7; D is perhaps TRBD1 (5 bases). This CDR3 region has 11 residues. V was pared by 4 bases and J by 1 base, with 5 bases between. Germline V gene lookup returns CDR1 DFQATT and CDR2 SNEGSKA (reference sequence). CDR3 sequence: CSAKGSYEQYV. The CDR3 DNA reads as TGCAGTGCTAAGGGGTCCTACGAGCAGTACGTC.